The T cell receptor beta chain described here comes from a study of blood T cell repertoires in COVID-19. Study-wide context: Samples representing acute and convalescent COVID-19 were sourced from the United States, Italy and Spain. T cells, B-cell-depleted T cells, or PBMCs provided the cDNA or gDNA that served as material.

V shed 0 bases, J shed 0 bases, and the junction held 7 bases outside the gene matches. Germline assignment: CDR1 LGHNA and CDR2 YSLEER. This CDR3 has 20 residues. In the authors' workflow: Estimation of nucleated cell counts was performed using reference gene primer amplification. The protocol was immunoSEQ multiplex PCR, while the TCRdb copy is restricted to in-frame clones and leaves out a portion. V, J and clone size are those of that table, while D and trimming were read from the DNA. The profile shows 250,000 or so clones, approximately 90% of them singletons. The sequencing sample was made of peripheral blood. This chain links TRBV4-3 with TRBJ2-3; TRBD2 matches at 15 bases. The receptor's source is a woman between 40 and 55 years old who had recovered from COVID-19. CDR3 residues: CASSQDGRTSGGASTDTQYF. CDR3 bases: TGCGCCAGCAGCCAAGATGGGCGGACTAGCGGGGGGGCCAGCACAGATACGCAGTATTTT.